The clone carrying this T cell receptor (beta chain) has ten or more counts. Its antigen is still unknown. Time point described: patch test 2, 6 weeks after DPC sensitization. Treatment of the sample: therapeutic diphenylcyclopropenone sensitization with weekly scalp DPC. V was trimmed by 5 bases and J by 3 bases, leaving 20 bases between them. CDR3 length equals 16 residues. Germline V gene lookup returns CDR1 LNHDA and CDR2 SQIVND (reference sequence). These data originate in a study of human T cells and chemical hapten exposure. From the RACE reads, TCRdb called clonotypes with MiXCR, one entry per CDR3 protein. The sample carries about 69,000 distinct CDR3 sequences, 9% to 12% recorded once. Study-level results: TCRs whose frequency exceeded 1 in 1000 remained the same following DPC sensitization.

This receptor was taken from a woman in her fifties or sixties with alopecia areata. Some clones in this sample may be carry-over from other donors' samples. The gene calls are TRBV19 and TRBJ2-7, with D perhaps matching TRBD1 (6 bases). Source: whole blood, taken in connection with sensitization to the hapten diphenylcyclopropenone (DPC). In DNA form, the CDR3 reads TGTGCCAGTAGTTCCTTCTGGACAGAAGGAAGCTACGAGCAGTACTTC. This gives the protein CASSSFWTEGSYEQYF.